This T cell receptor beta chain stems from a study of blood T cell repertoires in COVID-19. At the level of the study: COVID-19 samples collected from the United States, Italy and Spain covered acute and convalescent phases.

As processed by the authors: Estimation of nucleated cell counts relied on the amplification of reference gene primers. This table comes from immunoSEQ multiplex PCR, and its TCRdb copy is limited to in-frame clones, with some not included. The V and J calls and clone size were taken over from that table, and D and trimming were inferred from the DNA. Counted here are about 400,000 clones, roughly 90% occurring once; the ten biggest clones make up more than 1%. Germline loops: CDR1 SGHTA, CDR2 FQGTGA. CDR3 size: 14 residues. Trimming took 7 bases from V and 7 from J; bases not matched to a gene: 9. The genes are TRBV7-3 and TRBJ2-2; 7 nucleotides align to TRBD1. The sequenced sample was peripheral blood. This sequence was found in a man aged 35 to 55 with acute or convalescent COVID-19. CDR3 loop: CASTSRQGGGELFF. Written as DNA, the CDR3 is TGTGCCAGCACCTCCAGACAGGGTGGCGGGGAGCTGTTTTTT.